This TCR beta chain was sequenced during a study of low-dose radiotherapy and immunotherapy resistance in tumors. As for time point: after trial treatment. Specified treatment: LDRT plus nivolumab, ipilimumab, low-dose cyclophosphamide and aspirin (RACIN trial). Primers used for first-strand cDNA, a TRAV- and TRBV-specific set, covered both alpha and beta chains. PCR amplification of the TCRs was performed with Phusion for approximately 20 PCR cycles, and it relied on a constant-region primer together with a V-primer adapter. From the reads, TCRdb called clonotypes with MiXCR, one entry per CDR3 protein. The sample includes 30,000 to 45,000 distinct CDR3 sequences, less than 25% of them seen just once. Trimming removed 8 bases from V and 0 bases from J, with 12 bases in between. The CDR3 spans 14 residues.

The V gene is TRBV12-3 or TRBV12-4, the J gene TRBJ2-3; no clear D. The specimen comprised PBMCs, sampled after low-dose radiotherapy plus immunotherapy. This receptor was taken from a female donor with ovarian cancer. As DNA, the CDR3 is TGTGCCAGCCGACCGATACCTAGCACAGATACGCAGTATTTT. Its protein is CASRPIPSTDTQYF.